The sequence of this T cell receptor beta chain was determined in a study of T cell responses to AZD1222 COVID-19 vaccine. Study overall: The study pooled second doses at about 4 or about 12 weeks.

In regard to this clone: Its antigen is as yet unknown.

TCRdb's copy holds only in-frame clones and misses some; the assay was immunoSEQ multiplex PCR. Among 100,000 to 150,000 clones listed, around 90% were seen once. Study-level points and caveats: Recipients of AZD1222 seropositive at baseline numbered only six or seven.

Trimming removed 4 bases at V and 9 bases at J, with 13 bases between. The CDR3 runs to 14 residues. The V gene's germline CDR1 is LGHDT and CDR2 YNNKEL (reference sequence). The V gene is TRBV3-1 (or the pseudogene TRBV3-2), the J gene TRBJ1-6; no clear D gene. The TCR was taken from an adult in good health. The sequencing used peripheral blood, collected on day 0 of AZD1222 vaccination. CDR3 loop: CASSRSDLGSPLHF. CDR3 nucleotides: TGTGCCAGCAGCCGATCAGACCTGGGTTCACCCCTCCACTTT.